The present T cell receptor beta chain was sequenced within a study of shared clonotypes between healthy human individuals. Germline CDR1 SGDLS, CDR2 YYNGEE. The CDR3 has 15 amino acids. V dropped 4 bases and J dropped 3; count of bases not matched to a gene: 9. Repertoires were generated with immunoSEQ multiplex PCR, while TCRdb's copy carries only in-frame clones and drops some. The top ten clones hold about 0.45% of a sample with about 1.5 million clones, under 99% of them seen once. The V and J genes are TRBV9 and TRBJ1-1; 7 positions match TRBD1. This TCR came from a man younger than 40 in good health. Sequencing used naive CD4+ T cells sorted from blood. Indicated subset: CD45RA+ positively selected. The CDR3 coding sequence is TGTGCCAGCAGCCCCAGGGGGGAGTGGGACACTGAAGCTTTCTTT. Protein: CASSPRGEWDTEAFF.